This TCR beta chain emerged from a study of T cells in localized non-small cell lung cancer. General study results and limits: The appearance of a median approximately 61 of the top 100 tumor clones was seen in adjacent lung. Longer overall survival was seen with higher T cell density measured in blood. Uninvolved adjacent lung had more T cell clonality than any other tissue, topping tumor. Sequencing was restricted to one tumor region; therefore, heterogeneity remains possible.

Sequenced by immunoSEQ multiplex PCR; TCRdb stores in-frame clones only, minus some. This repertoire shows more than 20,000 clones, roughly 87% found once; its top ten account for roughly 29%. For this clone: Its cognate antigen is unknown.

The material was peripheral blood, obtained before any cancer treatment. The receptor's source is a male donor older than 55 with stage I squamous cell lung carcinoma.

For the CDR3, the DNA is TGTGCCACCAACAGCGCTAGAGGAAACACCATATATTTT. Translation: CATNSARGNTIYF. J is TRBJ1-3 and V is TRBV19; D uncertain. The length of the CDR3 is 13 residues. From germline, CDR1 is LNHDA and CDR2 SQIVND (reference sequence). V shed 10 bases and J shed 4 bases, with 14 bases lying between them.